The 28 T cell receptor beta chains given below trace back to one sample, sequenced in a study of blood T cell repertoires in COVID-19. Assay: immunoSEQ multiplex PCR; the TCRdb copy retains only in-frame clones and omits some. The sample shows roughly 400,000 clones, about 88% of them seen only once. The specimen was PBMCs or T cells enriched from blood (not recorded which). Receptor source: a woman under 30 who had been exposed to COVID-19.

The chain has TRBV2 and TRBJ1-6; D is unresolved. V was trimmed by 6 bases and J by 0 bases, leaving 9 bases between them. This CDR3 is 15 amino acids long. The V gene's germline CDR1 is SNHLY and CDR2 FYNNEI. The CDR3 protein is CASSPRPSYNSPLHF. As DNA, the CDR3 is TGTGCCAGCAGCCCCCGTCCCTCCTATAATTCACCCCTCCACTTT.

The chain uses TRBV19 and TRBJ1-1, with 7 bases matching TRBD1. Unmatched junction bases numbered 6, after V lost 5 bases and J lost 0 bases. The CDR3 runs 15 residues. In germline, CDR1 is LNHDA, CDR2 SQIVND (reference sequence). The CDR3: CASSPRQGLNTEAFF. Here the CDR3 DNA reads TGTGCCAGTAGTCCCAGACAGGGTTTGAACACTGAAGCTTTCTTT.

The V gene is TRBV2, the J gene TRBJ1-2; 7 bases are shared with TRBD1. Germline CDR1 and CDR2: SNHLY and FYNNEI. V shed 6 bases and J 1 base; nucleotides not matched to a gene: 11. This CDR3 contains 16 residues. CDR3 region: CASSVDPGTVNYGYTF. The CDR3, as DNA: TGTGCCAGCAGCGTAGACCCCGGGACAGTTAACTATGGCTACACCTTC. Full variable domain (outside the CDR3, taken from reference TRBV2 and TRBJ1-2): EPEVTQTPSHQVTQMGQEVILRCVPISNHLYFYWYRQILGQKVEFLVSFYNNEISEKSEIFDDQFSVERPDGSNFTLKIRSTKLEDSAMYFCASSVDPGTVNYGYTFGSGTRLTVV.

The chain is built from TRBV4-1 and TRBJ1-1, with 7 bases lining up with TRBD1. The CDR3 loop spans 14 amino acids. Germline V CDR1 and CDR2: MGHRA, YSYEKL. V gave up 5 bases and J gave up 0 bases; unmatched junction bases: 3. In DNA, the CDR3 is TGCGCCAGCAGCGGGGACAGTATGAACACTGAAGCTTTCTTT. Amino acid sequence: CASSGDSMNTEAFF.

The V call is TRBV7-9, the J call TRBJ1-5, with a possible D match to TRBD1 (6 bases). The V end was cut by 4 bases, the J end by 4 bases, with 11 bases between. The CDR3 spans 14 residues. Germline values: CDR1 SEHNR, CDR2 FQNEAQ (reference sequence). The chain's CDR3 is CASSSGQINQPQHF. The CDR3 DNA sequence: TGTGCCAGCAGCTCTGGACAGATTAATCAGCCCCAGCATTTT.

The rearrangement joins TRBV19 to TRBJ2-6; the match to TRBD1 covers 7 bases. Unmatched junction bases numbered 5, after V lost 4 bases and J lost 5 bases. The germline CDR1 and CDR2 sequences are LNHDA and SQIVND (reference sequence). There are 15 residues in the CDR3. The CDR3: CASSTTGQWANVLTF. The CDR3 DNA follows: TGTGCCAGTAGTACCACGGGACAGTGGGCCAACGTCCTGACTTTC.

The CDR3 region has the DNA TGTGCCAGCAGTGAAGGTTGGGAGAGCTCCTACAATGAGCAGTTCTTC. Its protein product is CASSEGWESSYNEQFF. The chain links TRBV2 to TRBJ2-1; TRBD2 is a possible D gene (5 bases). CDR1 and CDR2 from the germline V gene are SNHLY and FYNNEI. Trimming shortened V by 1 base and J by 0 bases, and 10 bases separated the two germline ends. The CDR3 runs to 16 residues. Filled out from reference TRBV2 and TRBJ2-1, the complete variable domain reads EPEVTQTPSHQVTQMGQEVILRCVPISNHLYFYWYRQILGQKVEFLVSFYNNEISEKSEIFDDQFSVERPDGSNFTLKIRSTKLEDSAMYFCASSEGWESSYNEQFFGPGTRLTVL.

This clone has only a few counts. V usage is TRBV10-3 and J usage is TRBJ1-1, with TRBD1 matching over 8 bases. CDR1 and CDR2 from the germline V gene are ENHRY and SYGVKD. The CDR3 runs to 15 residues. After removal of 0 bases from V and 6 bases from J, the junction contained 6 bases not matched to a gene. The DNA of the CDR3 is TGTGCCATCAGTGAGTCTGCAGGGGGCGTCTCTGAAGCTTTCTTT. Translation gives CAISESAGGVSEAFF.

This clone appeared once. This chain joins TRBV4-1 and TRBJ1-6, with TRBD1 as a possible D gene (6 bases). The CDR3 totals 15 residues. Per the germline V gene, CDR1 is MGHRA and CDR2 is YSYEKL. Trimming took off 3 bases at V and 10 bases at J, with 16 bases between the two ends. The CDR3 region has the DNA TGCGCCAGCAGCCAGTCGGTGCCAGGGGAATCACCCCTCCACTTT. Protein sequence: CASSQSVPGESPLHF.

The V call is TRBV4-3, the J call TRBJ1-2; no firm D call. The germline gives CDR1 LGHNA, CDR2 YSLEER. The length of the CDR3 is 15 residues. V lost 1 base, J lost 3 bases, and 12 bases lay in between. This CDR3 is CASSQGFGSDYGYTF. In DNA, the CDR3 is TGCGCCAGCAGCCAAGGGTTCGGCAGCGACTATGGCTACACCTTC.

In this sample, this clone turned up a few times. This CDR3 is also generated by other DNA sequences in the sample. The V gene is TRBV3-1 (or the pseudogene TRBV3-2), the J gene TRBJ2-7, with D perhaps TRBD1 (5 bases). Germline loops: CDR1 LGHDT, CDR2 YNNKEL (reference sequence). With 4 bases removed from V and 7 bases from J, the gap between germline ends came to 11 bases. The CDR3 is 12 amino acids. CDR3 sequence (DNA): TGTGCCAGCAGCCCCAGGGTGGGGGAGCAGTACTTC. Its translation: CASSPRVGEQYF.

The chain couples TRBV7-3 to TRBJ2-1, with 9 bases fitting TRBD2. Germline values: CDR1 SGHTA, CDR2 FQGTGA. The CDR3 loop spans 16 amino acids. J gave up 8 bases and V 0 bases, and 8 bases lay outside the gene matches. The CDR3 region is CASSLTGSGGPDEQFF. CDR3 bases: TGTGCCAGCAGCTTAACGGGGAGCGGGGGGCCGGATGAGCAGTTCTTC.

The chain carries TRBV2 and TRBJ2-7; D remains ambiguous. The CDR3 totals 12 residues. Trimming removed 5 bases at V and 4 bases at J, with 9 bases between. Germline-derived CDR1 and CDR2 are SNHLY and FYNNEI. The CDR3 protein is CASSHSVYEQYF. The CDR3 nucleotides read TGTGCCAGCAGTCACAGTGTTTACGAGCAGTACTTC.

This chain connects TRBV4-1 to TRBJ1-1; D is undetermined. The CDR3 is made up of 14 amino acids. The V and J ends lost 1 base and 3 bases respectively, with 9 bases between them. The germline V gene encodes CDR1 MGHRA and CDR2 YSYEKL. The CDR3 protein is CASSQVSGYTEAFF. The CDR3 DNA follows: TGCGCCAGCAGCCAAGTTTCCGGGTACACTGAAGCTTTCTTT.

DNA for the CDR3: TGTGCCAGCAGCCCGGGCGGGACAGGGAGTGAAAAACTGTTTTTT. Translating gives CASSPGGTGSEKLFF. The chain joins TRBV7-9 to TRBJ1-4; 9 nucleotides line up with TRBD1. The CDR3 sequence is 15 residues long. Germline V gives CDR1 SEHNR, CDR2 FQNEAQ (reference sequence). The V segment lost 5 bases and the J segment 7 bases; nucleotides outside the gene matches: 8.

The chain is built from TRBV9 and TRBJ2-1; TRBD1 agrees at 11 bases. With V trimmed by 3 bases and J by 8 bases, 10 bases remained unmatched. Per germline, CDR1 SGDLS and CDR2 YYNGEE. This CDR3 region has 16 residues. This CDR3 is CASSAPGTGGTHEQFF. CDR3 DNA sequence: TGTGCCAGCAGCGCCCCCGGGACAGGGGGAACACATGAGCAGTTCTTC.

The gene calls are TRBV27 and TRBJ2-7; 7 bases agree with TRBD2. The germline CDR1 and CDR2 sequences are MNHEY and SMNVEV (reference sequence). Losses at the gene ends were 1 base for V and 5 bases for J; bases not matched to a gene: 5. The CDR3 has 14 amino acids. The CDR3 here is CASSLYAGVDEQYF. The CDR3 region has the DNA TGTGCCAGCAGTTTATACGCGGGGGTCGACGAGCAGTACTTC.

J is TRBJ1-2 and V is TRBV4-1, with 9 positions matching TRBD1. The CDR3 consists of 15 residues. The germline V gene encodes CDR1 MGHRA and CDR2 YSYEKL. Trimming cost V 0 bases and J 5 bases; bases outside gene matches: 4. The CDR3 DNA is TGCGCCAGCAGCCAAGATCCGGGGACAGGGTATGGCTACACCTTC. This codes for CASSQDPGTGYGYTF.

Points on this clone: At the DNA level, this CDR3 is encoded by other sequences in the same sample as well. V usage is TRBV28 and J usage is TRBJ1-2; the D gene is possibly TRBD1 (6 bases). Trimming pared 5 bases from V and 4 bases from J, leaving 11 bases between. Per the germline V gene, CDR1 is MDHEN and CDR2 is SYDVKM. The CDR3 loop spans 13 amino acids. The CDR3 region is CASSTGTPYGYTF. DNA of the CDR3: TGTGCCAGCAGTACCGGGACACCCTATGGCTACACCTTC.

This clone appeared once. This chain uses TRBV19 with TRBJ2-2; 9 bases map to TRBD2. From germline, CDR1 is LNHDA and CDR2 SQIVND (reference sequence). CDR3 size: 18 residues. Trimming cost V 0 bases and J 2 bases; bases outside gene matches: 7. Written as DNA, the CDR3 is TGTGCCAGTAGTATAGATATTAGCGGGAGAAGCAACACCGGGGAGCTGTTTTTT. Translation: CASSIDISGRSNTGELFF.

The chain recombines TRBV28 with TRBJ1-1; TRBD1 matches at 9 bases. The V segment lost 6 bases and the J segment 0 bases; nucleotides outside the gene matches: 32. Per germline, CDR1 MDHEN and CDR2 SYDVKM. CDR3 size: 24 residues. The CDR3 sequence: CASRFPRQNSGAQGARGMNTEAFF. The CDR3 nucleotides are TGTGCCAGCAGGTTCCCCCGTCAAAATTCAGGTGCACAGGGGGCGCGGGGTATGAACACTGAAGCTTTCTTT.

This chain connects TRBV5-4 to TRBJ2-3, with D maybe TRBD2 (5 bases). CDR3 length: 14 amino acids. CDR1 and CDR2 from the germline V gene are SGHNT and YYREEE (reference sequence). V was clipped by 7 bases and J by 1 base, with 13 bases between them. The CDR3 loop is CASRKEDGTDTQYF. The DNA of the CDR3 is TGTGCCAGCCGAAAGGAGGACGGCACAGATACGCAGTATTTT. The full variable domain, with the rest looked up from reference TRBV5-4 and TRBJ2-3, is ETGVTQSPTHLIKTRGQQVTLRCSSQSGHNTVSWYQQALGQGPQFIFQYYREEENGRGNFPPRFSGLQFPNYSSELNVNALELDDSALYLCASRKEDGTDTQYFGPGTRLTVL.

The chain recombines TRBV25-1 with TRBJ2-7, with 10 bases lining up with TRBD1. V was pared by 1 base and J by 3 bases, with 3 bases of the junction left unmatched. This CDR3 spans 15 amino acids. Per germline, CDR1 MGHDK and CDR2 SYGVNS. The CDR3 loop reads CASSESGDRGYEQYF. CDR3 nucleotides: TGTGCCAGCAGTGAATCGGGGGACAGGGGCTACGAGCAGTACTTC.

The CDR3 is CATSDSPTFEGVFGYTF. CDR3 DNA: TGTGCCACCAGTGATTCGCCAACCTTTGAGGGAGTGTTTGGCTACACCTTC. The chain combines TRBV24-1 with TRBJ1-2; D ambiguous. The CDR3 runs to 17 residues. V gave up 2 bases and J gave up 7 bases, with 22 bases separating them. The germline V gene encodes CDR1 KGHDR and CDR2 SFDVKD.

The gene calls are TRBV3-1 (or the pseudogene TRBV3-2) and TRBJ1-4, with TRBD1 as a possible D gene (6 bases). In germline, CDR1 is LGHDT, CDR2 YNNKEL (reference sequence). Trimming took 1 base from V and 6 from J, leaving 9 bases between them. The CDR3 sequence is 14 residues long. This CDR3 reads CASSQAYRDEKLFF. The CDR3 nucleotides read TGTGCCAGCAGCCAAGCTTACAGGGATGAAAAACTGTTTTTT.

The gene calls are TRBV27 and TRBJ1-6, with D perhaps TRBD1 (5 bases). Trimming stripped 6 bases from V and 13 bases from J, with 16 bases between. The germline V gene has CDR1 MNHEY and CDR2 SMNVEV (reference sequence). The CDR3 is made up of 13 amino acids. CDR3: CASRRGDSRPLHF. In nucleotides, the CDR3 is TGTGCCAGCAGGCGGGGCGACAGTCGGCCCCTCCACTTT.

The chain links TRBV19 to TRBJ1-5; D unclear. The germline gives CDR1 LNHDA, CDR2 SQIVND (reference sequence). With 6 bases removed from V and 4 bases from J, the gap between germline ends came to 7 bases. This CDR3 is built from 12 residues. The chain's CDR3 is CASRQINQPQHF. DNA of the CDR3: TGTGCCAGTAGACAGATAAATCAGCCCCAGCATTTT.

This clone has a single count. The chain is built from TRBV5-1 and TRBJ2-7; TRBD1 matches at 9 bases. CDR1 and CDR2 (germline): SGHRS, YFSETQ. With 5 bases clipped from V and 5 bases from J, the junction kept 11 bases outside the gene matches. The CDR3 contains 15 residues. This CDR3 is CASSQQTGGTNEQYF. CDR3 sequence (DNA): TGCGCCAGCAGTCAGCAGACAGGGGGTACGAACGAGCAGTACTTC.